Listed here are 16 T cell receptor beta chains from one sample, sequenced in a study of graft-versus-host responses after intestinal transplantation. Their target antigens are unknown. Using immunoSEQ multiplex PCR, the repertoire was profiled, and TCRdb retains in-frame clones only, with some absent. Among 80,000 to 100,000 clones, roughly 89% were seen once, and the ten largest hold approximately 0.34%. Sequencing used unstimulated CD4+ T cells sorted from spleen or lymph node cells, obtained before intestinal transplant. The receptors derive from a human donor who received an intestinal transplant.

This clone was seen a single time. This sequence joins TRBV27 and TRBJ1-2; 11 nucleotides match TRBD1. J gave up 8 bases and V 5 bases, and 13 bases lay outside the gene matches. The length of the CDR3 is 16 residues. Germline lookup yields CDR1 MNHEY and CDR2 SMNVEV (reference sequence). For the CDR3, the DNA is TGTGCCAGCAGTCCGACTACCGGGACAGGGGGAGGCGGCTACACCTTC. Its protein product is CASSPTTGTGGGGYTF.

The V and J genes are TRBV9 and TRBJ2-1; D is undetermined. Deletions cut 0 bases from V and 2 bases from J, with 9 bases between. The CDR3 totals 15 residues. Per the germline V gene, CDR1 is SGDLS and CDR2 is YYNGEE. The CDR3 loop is CASSVVSSPYNEQFF. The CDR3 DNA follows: TGTGCCAGCAGCGTAGTATCGAGCCCCTACAATGAGCAGTTCTTC.

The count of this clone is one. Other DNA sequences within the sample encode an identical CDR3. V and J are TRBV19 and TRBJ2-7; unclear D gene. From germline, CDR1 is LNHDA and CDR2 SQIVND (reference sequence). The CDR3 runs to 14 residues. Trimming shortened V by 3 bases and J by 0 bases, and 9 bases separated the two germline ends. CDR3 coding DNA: TGTGCCAGTAGTATCCCAGGCAGCTCCTACGAGCAGTACTTC. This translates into CASSIPGSSYEQYF.

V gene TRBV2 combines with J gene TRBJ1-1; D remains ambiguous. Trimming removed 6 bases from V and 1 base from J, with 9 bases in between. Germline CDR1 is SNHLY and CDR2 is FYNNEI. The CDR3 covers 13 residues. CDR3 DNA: TGTGCCAGCAGAGAGGACTGGAACACTGAAGCTTTCTTT. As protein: CASREDWNTEAFF.

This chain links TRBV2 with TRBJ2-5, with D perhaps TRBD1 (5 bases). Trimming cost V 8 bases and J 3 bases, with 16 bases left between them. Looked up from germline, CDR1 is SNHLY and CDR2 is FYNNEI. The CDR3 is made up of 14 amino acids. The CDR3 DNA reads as TGTGCCAGCGTCGTCGACAGAAATAAAGAGACCCAGTACTTC. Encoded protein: CASVVDRNKETQYF.

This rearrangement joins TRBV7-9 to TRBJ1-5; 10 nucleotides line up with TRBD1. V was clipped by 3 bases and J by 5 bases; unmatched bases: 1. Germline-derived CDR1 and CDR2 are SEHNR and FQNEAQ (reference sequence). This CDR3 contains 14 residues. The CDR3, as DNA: TGTGCCAGCAGCTTCGGACAGGGGGATCAGCCCCAGCATTTT. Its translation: CASSFGQGDQPQHF.

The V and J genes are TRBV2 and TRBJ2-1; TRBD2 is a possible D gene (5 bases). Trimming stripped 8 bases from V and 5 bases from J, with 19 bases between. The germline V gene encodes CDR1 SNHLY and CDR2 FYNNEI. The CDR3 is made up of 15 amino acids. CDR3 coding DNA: TGTGCCAGCCCGAGGACTCCCGTTGGGGACAATGAGCAGTTCTTC. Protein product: CASPRTPVGDNEQFF.

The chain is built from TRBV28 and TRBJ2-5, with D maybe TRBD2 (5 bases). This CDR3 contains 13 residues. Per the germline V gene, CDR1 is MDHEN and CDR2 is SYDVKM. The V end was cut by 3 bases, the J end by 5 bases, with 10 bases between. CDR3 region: CASSLAGGETQYF. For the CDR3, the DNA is TGTGCCAGCAGTTTGGCGGGCGGGGAGACCCAGTACTTC.

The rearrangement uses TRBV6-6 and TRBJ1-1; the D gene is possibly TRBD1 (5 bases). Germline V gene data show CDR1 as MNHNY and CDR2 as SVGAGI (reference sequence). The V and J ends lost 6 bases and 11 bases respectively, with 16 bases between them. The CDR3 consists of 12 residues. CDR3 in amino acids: CASRAGTVAAFF. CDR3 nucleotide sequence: TGTGCCAGCAGGGCCGGGACTGTAGCGGCTTTCTTT.

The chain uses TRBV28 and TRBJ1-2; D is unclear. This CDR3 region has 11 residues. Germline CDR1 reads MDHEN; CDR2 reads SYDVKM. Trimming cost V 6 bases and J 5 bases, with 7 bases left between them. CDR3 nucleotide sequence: TGTGCCAGCAGGACGGGTTATGGCTACACCTTC. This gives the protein CASRTGYGYTF.

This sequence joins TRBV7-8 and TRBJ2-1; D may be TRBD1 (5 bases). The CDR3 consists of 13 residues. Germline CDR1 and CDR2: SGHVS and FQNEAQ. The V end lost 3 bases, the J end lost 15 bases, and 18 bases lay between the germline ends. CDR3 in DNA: TGTGCCAGCAGCTTGATACAGGACCGACGGAGGTTCTTC. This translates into CASSLIQDRRRFF.

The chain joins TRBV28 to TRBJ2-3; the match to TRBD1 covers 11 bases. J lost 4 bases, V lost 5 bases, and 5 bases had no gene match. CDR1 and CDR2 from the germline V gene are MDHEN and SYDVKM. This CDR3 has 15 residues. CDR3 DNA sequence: TGTGCCAGCAGTCTGGGACAGGGGGGACCAGATACGCAGTATTTT. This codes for CASSLGQGGPDTQYF.

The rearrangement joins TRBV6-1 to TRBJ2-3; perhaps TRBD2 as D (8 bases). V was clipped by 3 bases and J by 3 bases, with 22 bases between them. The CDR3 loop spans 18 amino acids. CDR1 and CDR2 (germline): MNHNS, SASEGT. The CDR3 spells CASSDPPGGVAGTDTQYF. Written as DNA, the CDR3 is TGTGCCAGCAGTGACCCCCCAGGGGGGGTAGCGGGGACAGATACGCAGTATTTT.

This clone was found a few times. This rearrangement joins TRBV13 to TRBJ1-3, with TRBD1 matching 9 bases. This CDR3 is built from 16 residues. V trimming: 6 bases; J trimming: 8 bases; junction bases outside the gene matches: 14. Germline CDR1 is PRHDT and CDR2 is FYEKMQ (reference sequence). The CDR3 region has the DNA TGTGCCAGCAGTCCTCCAACGGGACAGGGTGGCCACACCATATATTTT. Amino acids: CASSPPTGQGGHTIYF.

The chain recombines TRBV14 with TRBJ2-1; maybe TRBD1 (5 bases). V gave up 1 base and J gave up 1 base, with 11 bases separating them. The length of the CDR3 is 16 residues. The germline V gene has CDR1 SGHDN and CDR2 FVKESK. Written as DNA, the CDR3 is TGTGCCAGCAGCCAAGGGGCAGGGCATTCCTACAATGAGCAGTTCTTC. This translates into CASSQGAGHSYNEQFF.

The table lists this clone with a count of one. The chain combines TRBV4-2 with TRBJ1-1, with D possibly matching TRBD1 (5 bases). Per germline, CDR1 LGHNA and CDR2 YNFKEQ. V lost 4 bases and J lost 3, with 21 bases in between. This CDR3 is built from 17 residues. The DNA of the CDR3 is TGTGCCAGCAGCCGAGGACATTTGGCCGAATGGGACACTGAAGCTTTCTTT. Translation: CASSRGHLAEWDTEAFF.